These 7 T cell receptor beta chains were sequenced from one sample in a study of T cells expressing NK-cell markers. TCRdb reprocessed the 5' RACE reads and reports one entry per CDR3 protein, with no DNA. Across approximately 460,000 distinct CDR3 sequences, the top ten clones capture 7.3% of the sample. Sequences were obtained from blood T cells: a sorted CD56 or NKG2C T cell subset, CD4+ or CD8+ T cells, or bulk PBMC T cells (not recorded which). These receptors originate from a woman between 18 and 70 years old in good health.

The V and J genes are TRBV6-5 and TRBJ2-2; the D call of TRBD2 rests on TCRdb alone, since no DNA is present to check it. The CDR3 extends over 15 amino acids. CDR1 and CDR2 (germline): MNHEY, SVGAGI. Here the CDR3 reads CASSYSWTRPGELFF.

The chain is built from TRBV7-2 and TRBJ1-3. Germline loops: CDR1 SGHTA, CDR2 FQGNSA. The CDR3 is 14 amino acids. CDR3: CASSHSNSGNTIYF.

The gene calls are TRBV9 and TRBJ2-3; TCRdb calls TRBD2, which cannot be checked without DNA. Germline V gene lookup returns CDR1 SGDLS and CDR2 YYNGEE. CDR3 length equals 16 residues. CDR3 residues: CASEAGGKGYSDTQYF.

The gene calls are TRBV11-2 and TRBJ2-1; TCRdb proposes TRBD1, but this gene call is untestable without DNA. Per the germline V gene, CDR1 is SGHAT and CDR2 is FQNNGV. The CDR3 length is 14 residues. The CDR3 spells CASSPPGPPLGQFF. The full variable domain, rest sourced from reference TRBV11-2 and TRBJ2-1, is EAGVAQSPRYKIIEKRQSVAFWCNPISGHATLYWYQQILGQGPKLLIQFQNNGVVDDSQLPKDRFSAERLKGVDSTLKIQPAKLEDSAVYLCASSPPGPPLGQFFGPGTRLTVL.

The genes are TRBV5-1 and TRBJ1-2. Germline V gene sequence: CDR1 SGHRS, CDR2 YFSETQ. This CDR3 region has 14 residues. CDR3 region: CASSLAADPRGYTF.

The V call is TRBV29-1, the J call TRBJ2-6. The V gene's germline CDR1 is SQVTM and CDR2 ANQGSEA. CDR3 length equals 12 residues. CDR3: CTQSSGANVLTF.

CDR3 region: CASSLRLAGGGGELFF. The J gene is TRBJ2-2, the V gene TRBV3-1; TCRdb names TRBD2, which stays unverified in the absence of DNA. CDR1 LGHDT and CDR2 YNNKEL come from the germline V gene (reference sequence). This CDR3 comprises 16 residues.